The 14 T cell receptor beta chains in this list originate from one sample, sequenced in a study of Ad26.COV2.S vaccination and SARS-CoV-2 variants. Clones were sequenced by immunoSEQ multiplex PCR, and TCRdb holds only the in-frame ones, with some missing. Among about 440,000 clones, 87% were seen once, and the ten largest hold around 13%. Regarding treatment: around 19 received Ad26.COV2.S at low or high dose, single or two shots; roughly 5 received placebo; per-sample allocation not given. Collection of samples fell on day 63 after the first vaccine or placebo injection. Here the sequenced sample was peripheral blood, taken in a trial of Ad26.COV2.S vaccine versus placebo. Receptor source: a person between 18 and 65 years old who received the Ad26.COV2.S COVID-19 vaccine or a placebo.

The chain links TRBV5-1 to TRBJ2-1; the D is unclear. V gave up 4 bases and J gave up 6 bases, with 5 bases separating them. Germline values: CDR1 SGHRS, CDR2 YFSETQ. CDR3 length equals 11 residues. The CDR3 protein is CASSILNEQFF. CDR3 in DNA: TGCGCCAGCAGCATACTCAATGAGCAGTTCTTC.

The chain has TRBV6-1 and TRBJ2-5; TRBD2 might be the D (5 bases). In germline, CDR1 is MNHNS, CDR2 SASEGT. This CDR3 contains 15 residues. Deletions cut 0 bases from V and 5 bases from J, with 13 bases between. The CDR3: CASSEANSRGETQYF. CDR3 DNA: TGTGCCAGCAGTGAAGCGAACAGCCGGGGTGAGACCCAGTACTTC.

Remarks on this clone: Other DNA variants within this sample encode the same CDR3. The chain has TRBV7-9 and TRBJ2-5; D remains unclear. The CDR3 spans 11 residues. Germline V gives CDR1 SEHNR, CDR2 FQNEAQ (reference sequence). V was cut by 3 bases and J by 5 bases, with 4 bases left in between. This chain's CDR3 is CASSLVETQYF. The CDR3 nucleotides are TGTGCCAGCAGCTTGGTGGAGACCCAGTACTTC.

This rearrangement joins TRBV9 to TRBJ2-2, with D tentatively TRBD2 (6 bases). Trimming shortened V by 0 bases and J by 6 bases, and 18 bases separated the two germline ends. This CDR3 is built from 17 residues. CDR1 and CDR2 from the germline V gene are SGDLS and YYNGEE. DNA of the CDR3: TGTGCCAGCAGCGTAGGGGTCGCTAGTGGGACTTCCGGGGAGCTGTTTTTT. It translates to CASSVGVASGTSGELFF.

In DNA form, the CDR3 reads TGTGCCAGCAGTTTCGCCGGGGATCTTCGCAAGGGCTACACCTTC. Amino acids: CASSFAGDLRKGYTF. The chain employs TRBV28 and TRBJ1-2; D gene unclear. Germline lookup yields CDR1 MDHEN and CDR2 SYDVKM. The CDR3 spans 15 residues. V lost 3 bases and J lost 8, with 19 bases in between.

This clone was counted between two and nine times. This chain uses TRBV19 with TRBJ1-5; D is unclear. Trimming removed 7 bases at V and 4 bases at J, with 17 bases between. CDR1 is LNHDA, CDR2 SQIVND, per germline (reference sequence). This CDR3 has 15 residues. The CDR3 DNA reads as TGTGCCAGTAAAGCGGCCTGGGCCCTAAATCAGCCCCAGCATTTT. Amino acids: CASKAAWALNQPQHF.

The CDR3 DNA reads TGTGCCAGCAGCCAAGATCCGGGAACGGACACTGAAGCTTTCTTT. It specifies CASSQDPGTDTEAFF. The chain recombines TRBV4-2 with TRBJ1-1; D is unresolved. Germline CDR1 and CDR2: LGHNA and YNFKEQ. The CDR3 is 15 amino acids. V lost 0 bases to trimming and J lost 3 bases, with 11 bases between them.

The J gene is TRBJ1-1, the V gene TRBV30; 8 nucleotides agree with TRBD1. Losses at the gene ends were 2 bases for V and 11 bases for J; bases not matched to a gene: 7. The CDR3 consists of 12 residues. Germline V gene lookup returns CDR1 GTSNPN and CDR2 SVGIG (reference sequence). CDR3 bases: TGTGCCTGGAGTAAGACAGGGGTTGGGGCTTTCTTT. It specifies CAWSKTGVGAFF.

The V and J genes are TRBV3-1 (or the pseudogene TRBV3-2) and TRBJ2-3; no firm D call. CDR1 and CDR2 from the germline V gene are LGHDT and YNNKEL (reference sequence). Deletions cut 1 base from V and 0 bases from J, with 5 bases between. The CDR3 length is 14 residues. DNA for the CDR3: TGTGCCAGCAGCCAAGGAGATAGCACAGATACGCAGTATTTT. Translation gives CASSQGDSTDTQYF.

The chain uses TRBV6-2 or TRBV6-3 and TRBJ2-7; 10 positions agree with TRBD2. V lost 4 bases, J lost 2 bases, and 8 bases stayed unmatched. CDR3 length equals 16 residues. The germline CDR1 and CDR2 sequences are MNHEY and SVGEGT. The CDR3 loop reads CASSSFSGRSTYEQYF. CDR3 bases: TGTGCCAGCAGTTCTTTTAGCGGGAGGTCTACCTACGAGCAGTACTTC.

This clone was detected only once. The sample holds other DNA sequences that translate to the same CDR3. The V call is TRBV7-3, the J call TRBJ2-3, with a tentative D call TRBD2 (5 bases). This CDR3 has 14 amino acids. Germline V gene data show CDR1 as SGHTA and CDR2 as FQGTGA. Trimming took off 3 bases at V and 2 bases at J, with 9 bases between the two ends. The CDR3 sequence is CASSLSGSTDTQYF. CDR3 nucleotides: TGTGCCAGCAGCTTGAGCGGTTCCACAGATACGCAGTATTTT.

The chain couples TRBV5-1 to TRBJ2-7, with 9 bases that match TRBD1. There are 15 residues in the CDR3. The junction had 8 bases not matched to a gene; V was cut back by 1 base and J by 6 bases. Looked up from germline, CDR1 is SGHRS and CDR2 is YFSETQ. The CDR3 nucleotides are TGCGCCAGCAGCTTGAGGACAGGGGATTCGGCCGAGCAGTACTTC. Its translation: CASSLRTGDSAEQYF.

The genes are TRBV5-1 and TRBJ2-3; D is undetermined. Germline V CDR1 and CDR2: SGHRS, YFSETQ. V lost 4 bases to trimming and J lost 2 bases, with 8 bases between them. The CDR3 has 13 residues. CDR3 sequence: CASSGGVTDTQYF. The CDR3 nucleotides are TGCGCCAGCAGCGGTGGGGTCACAGATACGCAGTATTTT.

The chain joins TRBV28 to TRBJ2-1; tentatively, D is TRBD1 (5 bases). CDR1 is MDHEN, CDR2 SYDVKM, per germline. V shed 7 bases and J shed 5 bases, with 15 bases lying between them. The CDR3 sequence is 14 residues long. DNA of the CDR3: TGTGCCAGCAACCTTGGGGCCACCAACAATGAGCAGTTCTTC. It codes for CASNLGATNNEQFF.